The T cell receptor beta chain described here comes from a study of blood T cell repertoires in COVID-19. About the research overall: Specimens from acute and convalescent COVID-19 originated in the United States, Italy and Spain. T cells, B-cell-depleted T cells, or PBMCs supplied cDNA or gDNA.

In the authors' workflow: Reference gene primer amplification gave estimated nucleated cell counts. Sequencing was performed with immunoSEQ multiplex PCR; in TCRdb, only in-frame clones are kept and a portion is missing. The DNA was the basis for D and trimming; V, J and clone size are from that table. The sample records over 200,000 clones, 88% being singletons. The V end lost 5 bases, the J end lost 7 bases, and 18 bases lay between the germline ends. The germline V gene encodes CDR1 LNHDA and CDR2 SQIVND (reference sequence). The CDR3 runs to 15 residues. This chain uses TRBV19 with TRBJ1-3; perhaps TRBD1 as D (6 bases). The TCR comes from a man in his 60s who had recovered from COVID-19. Sequences were obtained from peripheral blood. The CDR3 loop is CASSSGDGKRNTIYF. The CDR3 bases are TGTGCCAGTAGTTCAGGGGACGGAAAGAGGAACACCATATATTTT.